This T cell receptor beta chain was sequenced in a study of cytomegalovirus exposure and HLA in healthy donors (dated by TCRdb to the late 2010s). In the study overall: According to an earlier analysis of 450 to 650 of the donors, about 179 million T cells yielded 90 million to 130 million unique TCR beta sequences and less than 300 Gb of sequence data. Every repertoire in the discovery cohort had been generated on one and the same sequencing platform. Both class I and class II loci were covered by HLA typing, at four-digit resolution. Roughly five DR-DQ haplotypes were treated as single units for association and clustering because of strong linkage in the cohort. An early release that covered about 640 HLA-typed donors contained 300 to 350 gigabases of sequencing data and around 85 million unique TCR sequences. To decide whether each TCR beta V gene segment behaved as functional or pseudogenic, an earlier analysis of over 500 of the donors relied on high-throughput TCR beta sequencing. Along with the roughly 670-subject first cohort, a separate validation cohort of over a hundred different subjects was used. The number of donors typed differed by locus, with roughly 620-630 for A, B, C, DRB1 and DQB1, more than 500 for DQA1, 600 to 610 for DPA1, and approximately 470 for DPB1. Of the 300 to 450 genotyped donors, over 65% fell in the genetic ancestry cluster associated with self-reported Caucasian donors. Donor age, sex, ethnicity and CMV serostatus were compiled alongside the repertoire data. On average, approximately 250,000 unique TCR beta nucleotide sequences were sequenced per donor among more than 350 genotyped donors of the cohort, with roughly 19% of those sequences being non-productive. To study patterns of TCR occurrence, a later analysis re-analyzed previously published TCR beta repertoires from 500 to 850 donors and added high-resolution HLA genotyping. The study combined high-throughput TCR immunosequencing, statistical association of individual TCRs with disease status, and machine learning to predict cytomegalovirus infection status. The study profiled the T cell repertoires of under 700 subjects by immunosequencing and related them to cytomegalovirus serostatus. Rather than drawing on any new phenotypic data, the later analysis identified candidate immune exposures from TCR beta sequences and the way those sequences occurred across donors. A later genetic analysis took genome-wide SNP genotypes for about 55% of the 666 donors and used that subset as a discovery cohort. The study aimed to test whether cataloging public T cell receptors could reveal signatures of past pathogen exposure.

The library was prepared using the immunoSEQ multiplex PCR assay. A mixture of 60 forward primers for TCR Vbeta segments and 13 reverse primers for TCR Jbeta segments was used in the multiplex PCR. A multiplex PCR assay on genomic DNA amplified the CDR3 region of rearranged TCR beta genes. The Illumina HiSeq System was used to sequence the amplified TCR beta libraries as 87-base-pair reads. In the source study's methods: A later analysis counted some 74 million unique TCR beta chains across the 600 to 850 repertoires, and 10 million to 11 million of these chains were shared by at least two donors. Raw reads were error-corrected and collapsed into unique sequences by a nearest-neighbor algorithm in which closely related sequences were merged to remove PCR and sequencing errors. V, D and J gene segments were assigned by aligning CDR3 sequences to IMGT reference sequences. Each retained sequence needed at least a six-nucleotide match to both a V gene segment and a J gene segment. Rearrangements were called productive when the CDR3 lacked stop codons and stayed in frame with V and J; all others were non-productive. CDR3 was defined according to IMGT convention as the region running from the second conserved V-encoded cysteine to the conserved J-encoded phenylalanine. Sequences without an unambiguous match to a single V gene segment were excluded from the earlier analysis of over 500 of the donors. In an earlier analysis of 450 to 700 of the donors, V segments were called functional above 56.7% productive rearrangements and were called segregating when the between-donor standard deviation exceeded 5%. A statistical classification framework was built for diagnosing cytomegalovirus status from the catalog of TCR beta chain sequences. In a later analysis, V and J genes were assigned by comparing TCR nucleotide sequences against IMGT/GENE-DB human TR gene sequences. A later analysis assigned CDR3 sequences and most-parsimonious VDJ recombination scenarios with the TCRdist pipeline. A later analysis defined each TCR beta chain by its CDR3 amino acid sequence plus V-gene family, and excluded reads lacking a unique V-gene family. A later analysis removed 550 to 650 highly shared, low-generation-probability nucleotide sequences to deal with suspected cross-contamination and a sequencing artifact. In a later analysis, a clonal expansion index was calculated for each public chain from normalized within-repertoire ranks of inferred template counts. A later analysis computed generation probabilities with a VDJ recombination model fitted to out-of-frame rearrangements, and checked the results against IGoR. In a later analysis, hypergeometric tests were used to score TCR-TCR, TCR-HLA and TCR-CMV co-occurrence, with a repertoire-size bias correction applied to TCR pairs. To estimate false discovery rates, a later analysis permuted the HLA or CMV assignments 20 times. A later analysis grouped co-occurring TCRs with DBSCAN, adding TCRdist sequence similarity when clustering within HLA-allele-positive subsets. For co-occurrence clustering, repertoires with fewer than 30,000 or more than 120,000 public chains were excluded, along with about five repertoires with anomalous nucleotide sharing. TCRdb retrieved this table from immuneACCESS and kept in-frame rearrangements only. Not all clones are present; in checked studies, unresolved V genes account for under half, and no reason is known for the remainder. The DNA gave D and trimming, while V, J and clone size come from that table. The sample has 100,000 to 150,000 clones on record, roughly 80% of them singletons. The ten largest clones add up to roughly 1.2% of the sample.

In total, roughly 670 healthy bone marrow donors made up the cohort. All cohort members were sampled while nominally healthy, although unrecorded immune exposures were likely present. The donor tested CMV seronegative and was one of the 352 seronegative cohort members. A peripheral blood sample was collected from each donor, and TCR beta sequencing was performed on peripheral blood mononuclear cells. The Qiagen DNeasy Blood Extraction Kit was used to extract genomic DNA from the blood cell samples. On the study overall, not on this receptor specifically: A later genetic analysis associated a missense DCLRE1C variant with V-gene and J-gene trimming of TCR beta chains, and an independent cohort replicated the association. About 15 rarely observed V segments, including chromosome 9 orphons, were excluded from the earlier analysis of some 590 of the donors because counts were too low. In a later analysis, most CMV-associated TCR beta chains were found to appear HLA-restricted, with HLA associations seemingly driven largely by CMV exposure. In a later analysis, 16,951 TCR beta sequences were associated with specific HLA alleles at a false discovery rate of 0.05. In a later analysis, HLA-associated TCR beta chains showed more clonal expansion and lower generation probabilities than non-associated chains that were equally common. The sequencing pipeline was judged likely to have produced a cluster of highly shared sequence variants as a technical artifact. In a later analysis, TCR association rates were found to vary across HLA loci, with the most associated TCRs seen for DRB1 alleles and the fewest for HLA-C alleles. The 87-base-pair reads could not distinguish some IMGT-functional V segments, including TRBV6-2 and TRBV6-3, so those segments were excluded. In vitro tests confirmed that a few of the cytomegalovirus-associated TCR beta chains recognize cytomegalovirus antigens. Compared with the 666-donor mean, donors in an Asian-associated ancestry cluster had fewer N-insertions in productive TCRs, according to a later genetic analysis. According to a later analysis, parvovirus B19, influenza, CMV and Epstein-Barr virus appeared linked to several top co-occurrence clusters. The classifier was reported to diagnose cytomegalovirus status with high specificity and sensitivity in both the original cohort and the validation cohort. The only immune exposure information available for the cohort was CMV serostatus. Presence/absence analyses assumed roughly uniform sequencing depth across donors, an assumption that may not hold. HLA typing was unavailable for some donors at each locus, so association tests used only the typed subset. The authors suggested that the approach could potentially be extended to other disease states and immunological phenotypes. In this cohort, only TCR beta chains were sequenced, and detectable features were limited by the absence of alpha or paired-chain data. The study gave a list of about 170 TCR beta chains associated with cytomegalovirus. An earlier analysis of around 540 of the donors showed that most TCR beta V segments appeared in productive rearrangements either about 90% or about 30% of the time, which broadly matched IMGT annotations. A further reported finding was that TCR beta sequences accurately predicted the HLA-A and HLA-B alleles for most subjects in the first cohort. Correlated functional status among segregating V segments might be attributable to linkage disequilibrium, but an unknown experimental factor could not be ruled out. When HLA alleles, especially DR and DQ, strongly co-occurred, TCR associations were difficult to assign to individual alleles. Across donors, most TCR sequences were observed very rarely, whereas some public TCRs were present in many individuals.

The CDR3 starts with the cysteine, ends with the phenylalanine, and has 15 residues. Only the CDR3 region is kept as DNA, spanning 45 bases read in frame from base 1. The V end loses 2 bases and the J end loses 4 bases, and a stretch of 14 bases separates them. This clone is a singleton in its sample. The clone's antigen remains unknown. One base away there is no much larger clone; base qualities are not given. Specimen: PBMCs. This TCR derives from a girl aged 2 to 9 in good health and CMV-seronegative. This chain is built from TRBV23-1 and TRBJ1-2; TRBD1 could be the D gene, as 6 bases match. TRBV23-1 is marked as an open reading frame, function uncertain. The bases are TGCGCCAGCAGTCAAACCCCAGGGGAAGGCTATGGCTACACCTTC. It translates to CASSQTPGEGYGYTF.